The clone carrying this TCR beta chain was observed a few times. Profiled with immunoSEQ multiplex PCR; TCRdb holds only in-frame clones, not every one. The sample records about 69,000 clones, approximately 92% being singletons. The data are from a study of T cell changes during pregnancy in multiple sclerosis. The J segment lost 4 bases and the V segment lost 3 bases, leaving 17 bases of the junction unmatched. The CDR3 has 19 amino acids. Germline-derived CDR1 and CDR2 are ENHRY and SYGVKD. J is TRBJ2-3 and V is TRBV10-3; 9 bases are shared with TRBD2. This specimen was peripheral blood, taken in the third trimester of pregnancy. This receptor was identified in a female donor in good health, enrolled as a control in a pregnancy study. The CDR3 spells CAISDRGSSSGGGADTQYF. In nucleotides, the CDR3 is TGTGCCATCAGTGACCGGGGTTCAAGTAGCGGCGGGGGGGCAGATACGCAGTATTTT.